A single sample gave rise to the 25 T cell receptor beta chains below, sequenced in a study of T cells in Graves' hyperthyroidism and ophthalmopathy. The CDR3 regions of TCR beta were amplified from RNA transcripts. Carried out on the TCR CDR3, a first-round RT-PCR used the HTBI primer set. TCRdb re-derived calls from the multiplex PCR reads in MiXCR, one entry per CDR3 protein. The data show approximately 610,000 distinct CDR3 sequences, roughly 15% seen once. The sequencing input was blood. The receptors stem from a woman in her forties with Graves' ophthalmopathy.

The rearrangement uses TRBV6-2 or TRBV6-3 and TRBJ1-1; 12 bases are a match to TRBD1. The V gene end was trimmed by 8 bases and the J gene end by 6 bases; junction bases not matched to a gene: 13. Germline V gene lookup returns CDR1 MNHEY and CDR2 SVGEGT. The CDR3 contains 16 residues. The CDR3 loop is CASGPGQGARLAEAFF. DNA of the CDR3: TGTGCCAGCGGACCGGGACAGGGGGCTCGGTTGGCTGAAGCTTTCTTT.

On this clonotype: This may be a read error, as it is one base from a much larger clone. The CDR3 spells CASSLGEMSYEQYF. For the CDR3, the DNA is TGTGCCAGTAGTCTGGGGGAGATGTCCTACGAGCAGTACTTC. This rearrangement joins TRBV19 to TRBJ2-7; D may correspond to TRBD1 or TRBD2 (5 bases each). Trimming pared 5 bases from V and 1 base from J, leaving 12 bases between. The V gene's germline CDR1 is LNHDA and CDR2 SQIVND (reference sequence). This CDR3 region has 14 residues.

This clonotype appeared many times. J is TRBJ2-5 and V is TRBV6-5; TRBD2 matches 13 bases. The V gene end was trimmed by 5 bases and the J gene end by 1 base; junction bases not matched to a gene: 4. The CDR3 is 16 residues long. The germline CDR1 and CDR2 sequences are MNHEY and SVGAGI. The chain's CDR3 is CASSRGLAGVQETQYF. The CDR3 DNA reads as TGTGCCAGCAGTAGAGGACTAGCGGGAGTCCAAGAGACCCAGTACTTC.

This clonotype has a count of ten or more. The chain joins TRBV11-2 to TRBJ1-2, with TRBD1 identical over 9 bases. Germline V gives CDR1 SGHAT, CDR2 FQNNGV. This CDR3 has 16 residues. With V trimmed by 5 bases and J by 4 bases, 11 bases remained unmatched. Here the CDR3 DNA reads TGTGCCAGCAGCAGCGGACAGGGGCTGTCAGGCTATGGCTACACCTTC. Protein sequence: CASSSGQGLSGYGYTF.

The CDR3 bases are TGTGCCAGCTGTACTCCGGGGGGCTGGCAGCCCCAGCATTTT. The encoded protein is CASCTPGGWQPQHF. The genes are TRBV12-3 or TRBV12-4 and TRBJ1-5, with D perhaps TRBD1 (6 bases). Trimming shortened V by 8 bases and J by 7 bases, and 18 bases separated the two germline ends. This CDR3 region has 14 residues.

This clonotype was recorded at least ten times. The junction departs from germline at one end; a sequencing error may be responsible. CDR3 sequence (DNA): TGTGCCAGCAGGCCGGACCGTACAAGTTTGAACTTC. Protein sequence: CASRPDRTSLNF. J is TRBJ2-7 and V is TRBV6-1; no definite D call. The CDR3 has 12 amino acids. CDR1 is MNHNS, CDR2 SASEGT, per germline.

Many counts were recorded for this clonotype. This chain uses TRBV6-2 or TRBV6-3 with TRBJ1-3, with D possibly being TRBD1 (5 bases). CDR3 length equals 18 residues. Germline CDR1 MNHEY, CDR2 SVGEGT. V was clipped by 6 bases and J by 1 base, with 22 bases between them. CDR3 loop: CASRLRQTSALSGNTIYF. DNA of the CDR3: TGTGCCAGCAGGCTAAGACAGACCTCGGCCTTATCTGGAAACACCATATATTTT.

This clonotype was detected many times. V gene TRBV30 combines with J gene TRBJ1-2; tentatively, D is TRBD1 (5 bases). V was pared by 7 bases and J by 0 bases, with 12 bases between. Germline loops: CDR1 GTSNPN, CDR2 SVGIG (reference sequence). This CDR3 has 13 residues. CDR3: CASGRTTNYGYTF. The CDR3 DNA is TGTGCCTCTGGACGGACAACTAACTATGGCTACACCTTC.

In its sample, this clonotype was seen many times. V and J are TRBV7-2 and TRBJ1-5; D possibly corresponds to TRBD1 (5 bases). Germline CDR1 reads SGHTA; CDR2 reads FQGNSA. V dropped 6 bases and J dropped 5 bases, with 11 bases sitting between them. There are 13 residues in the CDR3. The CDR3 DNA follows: TGTGCCAGCAGTTCTCAGGGCCATCAGCCCCAGCATTTT. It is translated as CASSSQGHQPQHF.

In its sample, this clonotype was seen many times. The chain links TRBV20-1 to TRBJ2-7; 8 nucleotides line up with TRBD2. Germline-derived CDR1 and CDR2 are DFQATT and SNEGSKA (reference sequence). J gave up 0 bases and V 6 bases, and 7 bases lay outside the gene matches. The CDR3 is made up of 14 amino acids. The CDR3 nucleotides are TGCAGTGCGAGCAGCGGGAGTGACTCCTACGAGCAGTACTTC. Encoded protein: CSASSGSDSYEQYF.

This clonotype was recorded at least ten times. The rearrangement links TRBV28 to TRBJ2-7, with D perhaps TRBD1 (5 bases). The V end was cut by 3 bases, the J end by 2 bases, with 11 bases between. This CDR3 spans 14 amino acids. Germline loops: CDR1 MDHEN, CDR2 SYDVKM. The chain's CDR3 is CASSFRTPPYEQYF. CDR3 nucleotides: TGTGCCAGCAGTTTTAGGACACCCCCCTACGAGCAGTACTTC.

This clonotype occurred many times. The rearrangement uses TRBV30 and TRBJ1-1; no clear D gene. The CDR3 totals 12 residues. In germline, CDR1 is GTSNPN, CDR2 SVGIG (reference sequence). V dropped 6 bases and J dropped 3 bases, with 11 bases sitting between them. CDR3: CACDGRHTEAFF. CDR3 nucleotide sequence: TGTGCCTGTGACGGGCGACACACTGAAGCTTTCTTT. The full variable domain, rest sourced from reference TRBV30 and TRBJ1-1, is SQTIHQWPATLVQPVGSPLSLECTVEGTSNPNLYWYRQAAGRGLQLLFYSVGIGQISSEVPQNLSASRPQDRQFILSSKKLLLSDSGFYLCACDGRHTEAFFGQGTRLTVV.

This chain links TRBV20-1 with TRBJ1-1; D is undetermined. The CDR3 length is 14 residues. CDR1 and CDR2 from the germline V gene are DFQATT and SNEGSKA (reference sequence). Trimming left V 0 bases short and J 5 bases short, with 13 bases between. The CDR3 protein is CSARDLYGETEAFF. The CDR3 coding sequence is TGCAGTGCTAGAGATCTTTACGGGGAGACTGAAGCTTTCTTT.

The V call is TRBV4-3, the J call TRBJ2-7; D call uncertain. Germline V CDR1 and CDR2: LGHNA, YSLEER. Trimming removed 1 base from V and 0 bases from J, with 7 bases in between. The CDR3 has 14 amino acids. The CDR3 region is CASSQVADSYEQYF. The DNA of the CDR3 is TGCGCCAGCAGCCAAGTTGCAGACTCCTACGAGCAGTACTTC.

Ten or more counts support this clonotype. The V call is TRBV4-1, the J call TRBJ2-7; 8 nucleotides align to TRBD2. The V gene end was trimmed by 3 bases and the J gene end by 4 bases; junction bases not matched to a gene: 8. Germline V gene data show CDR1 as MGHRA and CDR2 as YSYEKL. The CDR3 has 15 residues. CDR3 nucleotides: TGCGCCAGCAGCCATTCACTAGCGGAAGCTTACGAGCAGTACTTC. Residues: CASSHSLAEAYEQYF.

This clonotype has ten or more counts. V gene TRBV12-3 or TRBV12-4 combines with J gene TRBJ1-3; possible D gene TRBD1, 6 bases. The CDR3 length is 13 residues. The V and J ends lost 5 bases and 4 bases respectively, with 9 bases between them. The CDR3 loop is CASSLDRGNTIYF. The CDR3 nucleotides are TGTGCCAGCAGTCTTGACAGGGGAAACACCATATATTTT.

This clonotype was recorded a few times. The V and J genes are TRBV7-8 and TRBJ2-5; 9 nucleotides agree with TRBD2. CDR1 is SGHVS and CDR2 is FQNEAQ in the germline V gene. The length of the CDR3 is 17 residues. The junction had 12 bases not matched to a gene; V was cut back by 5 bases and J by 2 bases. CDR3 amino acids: CASSTLGLAKRQETQYF. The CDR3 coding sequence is TGTGCCAGCAGCACCCTTGGACTAGCGAAGAGACAAGAGACCCAGTACTTC.

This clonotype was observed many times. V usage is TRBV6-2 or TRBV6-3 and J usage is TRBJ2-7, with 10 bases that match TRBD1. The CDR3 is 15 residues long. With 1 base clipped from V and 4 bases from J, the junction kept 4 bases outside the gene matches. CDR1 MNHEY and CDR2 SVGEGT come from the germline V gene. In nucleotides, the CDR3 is TGTGCCAGCAGTTACTACCGGGACAGGGGATACGAGCAGTACTTC. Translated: CASSYYRDRGYEQYF.

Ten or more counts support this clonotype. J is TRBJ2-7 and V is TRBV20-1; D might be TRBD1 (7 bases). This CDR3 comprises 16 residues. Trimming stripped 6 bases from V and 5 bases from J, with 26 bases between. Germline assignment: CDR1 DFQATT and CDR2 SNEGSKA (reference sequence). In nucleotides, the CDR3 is TGCAGTGCCAGGGGACTTAAGACAACACAGGGGAACGAGCAGTACTTC. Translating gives CSARGLKTTQGNEQYF.

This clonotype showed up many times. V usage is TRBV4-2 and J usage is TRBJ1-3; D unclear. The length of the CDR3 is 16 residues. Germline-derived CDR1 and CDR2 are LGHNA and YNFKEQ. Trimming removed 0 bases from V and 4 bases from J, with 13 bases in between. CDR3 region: CASSQDRAGLGNTIYF. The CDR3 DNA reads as TGTGCCAGCAGCCAAGATCGGGCAGGATTGGGAAACACCATATATTTT.

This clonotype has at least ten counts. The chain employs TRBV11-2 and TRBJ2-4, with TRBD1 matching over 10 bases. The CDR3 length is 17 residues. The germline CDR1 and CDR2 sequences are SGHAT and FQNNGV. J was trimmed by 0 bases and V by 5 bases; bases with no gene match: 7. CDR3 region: CASSLGQGKVAKNIQYF. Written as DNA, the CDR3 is TGTGCCAGCAGCCTGGGACAGGGGAAAGTAGCCAAAAACATTCAGTACTTC. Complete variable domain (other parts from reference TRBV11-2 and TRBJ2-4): EAGVAQSPRYKIIEKRQSVAFWCNPISGHATLYWYQQILGQGPKLLIQFQNNGVVDDSQLPKDRFSAERLKGVDSTLKIQPAKLEDSAVYLCASSLGQGKVAKNIQYFGAGTRLSVL.

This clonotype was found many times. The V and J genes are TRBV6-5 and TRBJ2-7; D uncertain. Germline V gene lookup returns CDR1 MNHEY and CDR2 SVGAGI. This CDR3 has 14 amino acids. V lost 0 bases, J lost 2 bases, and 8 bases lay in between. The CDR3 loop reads CASSYSKGPYEQYF. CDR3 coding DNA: TGTGCCAGCAGTTACTCGAAAGGGCCCTACGAGCAGTACTTC.

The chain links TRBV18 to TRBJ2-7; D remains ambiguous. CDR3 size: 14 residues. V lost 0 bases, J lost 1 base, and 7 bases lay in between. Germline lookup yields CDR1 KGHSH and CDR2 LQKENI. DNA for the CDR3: TGTGCCAGCTCACCACCGCACAGTTCCTACGAGCAGTACTTC. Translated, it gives CASSPPHSSYEQYF.

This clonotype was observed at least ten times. The CDR3 nucleotides read TGTGCCAGCAGCTCTTTTCGAGAGACCCAGTACTTC. It is translated as CASSSFRETQYF. The chain has TRBV5-6 and TRBJ2-5; unclear D gene. This CDR3 is 12 amino acids long. CDR1 is SGHDT, CDR2 YYEEEE, per germline. The V end was cut by 3 bases, the J end by 4 bases, with 7 bases between.

The DNA of the CDR3 is TGTGCCAGCAGCCAAAAAGTGGAGACCTACGAGCAGTACTTC. The encoded protein is CASSQKVETYEQYF. The rearrangement links TRBV12-3 or TRBV12-4 to TRBJ2-7; D gene uncertain. The CDR3 totals 14 residues. Trimming stripped 6 bases from V and 2 bases from J, with 14 bases between.